Sequencing of this T cell receptor beta chain was carried out in a study of blood T cell repertoires in COVID-19. Study details: The cDNA or gDNA used as material had been derived from T cells, B-cell-depleted T cells, or PBMCs.

In the original processing: From reference gene primer amplification, estimates of nucleated cell counts were derived. The assay was immunoSEQ multiplex PCR, and TCRdb's table has in-frame clones only and misses some. The DNA gave D and trimming, while V, J and clone size come from that table. The sample contains about 64,000 clones, about nine tenths of which appear only once. CDR1 and CDR2 from the germline V gene are LNHDA and SQIVND (reference sequence). This CDR3 has 14 amino acids. The junction had 7 bases not matched to a gene; V was cut back by 5 bases and J by 4 bases. The rearrangement uses TRBV19 and TRBJ1-1; 7 bases agree with TRBD1. This receptor was obtained from a man between 50 and 59 years old with active COVID-19. Sequenced sample: peripheral blood. The CDR3 region is CASSVQGSRTEAFF. The CDR3 DNA reads TGTGCCAGTAGTGTACAGGGGAGCCGCACTGAAGCTTTCTTT.